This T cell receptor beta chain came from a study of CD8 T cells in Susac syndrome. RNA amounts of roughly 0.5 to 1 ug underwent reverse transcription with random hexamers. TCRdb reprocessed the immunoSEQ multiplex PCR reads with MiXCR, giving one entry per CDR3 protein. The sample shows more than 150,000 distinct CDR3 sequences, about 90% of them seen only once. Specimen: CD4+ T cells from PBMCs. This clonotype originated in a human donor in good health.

In DNA, the CDR3 is TGTGCCACCAGTGATTCAGGGGATGTCACAGATACGCAGTATTTT. Translation gives CATSDSGDVTDTQYF. The chain combines TRBV24-1 with TRBJ2-3, with D perhaps TRBD1 (6 bases). This CDR3 is built from 15 residues. Trimming cost V 2 bases and J 2 bases, with 10 bases left between them. The germline V gene has CDR1 KGHDR and CDR2 SFDVKD.